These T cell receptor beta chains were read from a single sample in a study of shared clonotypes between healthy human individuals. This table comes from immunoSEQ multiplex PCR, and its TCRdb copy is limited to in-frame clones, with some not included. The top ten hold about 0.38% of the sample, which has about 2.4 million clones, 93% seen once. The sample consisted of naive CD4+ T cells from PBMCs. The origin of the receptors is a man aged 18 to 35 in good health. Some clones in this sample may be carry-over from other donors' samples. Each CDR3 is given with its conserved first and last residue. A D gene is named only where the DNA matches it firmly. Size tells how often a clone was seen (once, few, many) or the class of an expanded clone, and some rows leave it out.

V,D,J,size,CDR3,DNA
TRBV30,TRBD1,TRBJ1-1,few,CAWSVPGQGANTEAFF,TGTGCCTGGAGTGTACCCGGACAGGGGGCGAACACTGAAGCTTTCTTT
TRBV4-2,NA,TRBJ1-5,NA,CASSQILQDQPQHF,TGTGCCAGCAGCCAAATCCTTCAGGATCAGCCCCAGCATTTT
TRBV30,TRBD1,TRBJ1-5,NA,CAWSVQGGQPQHF,TGTGCCTGGAGTGTACAGGGGGGCCAGCCCCAGCATTTT
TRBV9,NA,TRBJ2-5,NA,CASSPGGSRQETQYF,TGTGCCAGCTCACCAGGCGGCAGTCGACAAGAGACCCAGTACTTC
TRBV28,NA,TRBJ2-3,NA,CASRKLTDTQYF,TGTGCCAGCAGGAAATTGACAGATACGCAGTATTTT
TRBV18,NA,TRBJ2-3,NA,CASSPPSMLGPGGDTQYF,TGTGCCAGCTCACCACCGAGTATGCTAGGTCCCGGCGGTGATACGCAGTATTTT
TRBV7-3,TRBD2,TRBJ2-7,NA,CASSALGGSSYEQYF,TGTGCCAGCAGCGCCTTGGGCGGGAGTTCCTACGAGCAGTACTTC
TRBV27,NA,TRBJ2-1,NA,CASTILGGGIDEQFF,TGTGCCAGCACCATACTAGGGGGAGGGATTGATGAGCAGTTCTTC
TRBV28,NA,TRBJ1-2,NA,CASSLDSPGGYTF,TGTGCCAGCAGTTTAGACAGCCCGGGTGGCTACACCTTC
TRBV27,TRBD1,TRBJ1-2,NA,CASSLSQGLLGGYTF,TGTGCCAGCAGTTTGTCACAGGGGTTATTAGGTGGCTACACCTTC
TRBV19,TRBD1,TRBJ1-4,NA,CASSAGTVATNEKLFF,TGTGCCAGTAGTGCCGGGACAGTTGCAACTAATGAAAAACTGTTTTTT
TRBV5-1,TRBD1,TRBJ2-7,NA,CASSLVVTGGEQYF,TGCGCCAGCAGCTTGGTAGTGACAGGGGGCGAGCAGTACTTC
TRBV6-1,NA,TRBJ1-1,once,CASSLGRVLDPEAFF,TGTGCCAGCAGCCTGGGACGGGTTCTGGATCCTGAAGCTTTCTTT
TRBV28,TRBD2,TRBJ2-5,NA,CASSRLAVEETQYF,TGTGCCAGCAGTCGACTAGCGGTGGAAGAGACCCAGTACTTC
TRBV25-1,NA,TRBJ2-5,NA,CASSELWLQETQYF,TGTGCCAGCAGTGAATTGTGGCTCCAAGAGACCCAGTACTTC
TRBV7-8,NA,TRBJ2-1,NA,CASTSGRGYNEQFF,TGTGCCAGTACGAGCGGTCGTGGTTACAATGAGCAGTTCTTC
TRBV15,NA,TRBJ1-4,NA,CATSRGLRNEKLFF,TGTGCCACCAGCAGAGGGCTCAGAAATGAAAAACTGTTTTTT
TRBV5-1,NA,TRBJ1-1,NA,CASSPGPRFENTEAFF,TGCGCCAGCAGTCCCGGGCCCCGCTTTGAGAACACTGAAGCTTTCTTT
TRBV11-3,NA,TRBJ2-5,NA,CASSIRPTETQYF,TGTGCCAGCAGCATCCGGCCCACGGAGACCCAGTACTTC
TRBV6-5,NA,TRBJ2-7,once,CASSYPPAGDEQYF,TGTGCCAGCAGTTACCCCCCCGCGGGTGATGAGCAGTACTTC
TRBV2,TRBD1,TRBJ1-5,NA,CASTNKRGQGYSNQPQHF,TGTGCCAGCACGAATAAGAGGGGACAGGGGTATAGCAATCAGCCCCAGCATTTT
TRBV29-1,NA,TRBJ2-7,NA,CSVEELNAYEQYF,TGCAGCGTTGAGGAGTTGAATGCCTACGAGCAGTACTTC
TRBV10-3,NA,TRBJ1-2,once,CAISEAGAYGYTF,TGTGCCATCAGTGAGGCGGGGGCTTATGGCTACACCTTC
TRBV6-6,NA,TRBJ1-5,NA,CASSFDRQPQHF,TGTGCCAGCAGTTTCGACAGGCAGCCCCAGCATTTT
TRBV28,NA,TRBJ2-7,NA,CASRSDRTLYEQYF,TGTGCCAGCAGGAGTGACAGGACCCTTTACGAGCAGTACTTC
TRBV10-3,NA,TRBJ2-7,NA,CAIRDLGVVGEQYF,TGTGCCATCAGGGACTTAGGGGTGGTGGGAGAGCAGTACTTC
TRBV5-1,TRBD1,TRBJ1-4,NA,CASSTEGARREKLFF,TGCGCCAGCAGCACCGAGGGGGCACGAAGGGAAAAACTGTTTTTT
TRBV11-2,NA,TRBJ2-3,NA,CASSSLRGWADTQYF,TGTGCCAGCAGCTCCCTACGGGGCTGGGCAGATACGCAGTATTTT
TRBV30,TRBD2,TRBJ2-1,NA,CAWSGDYPRPFF,TGTGCCTGGAGCGGGGACTATCCGCGGCCCTTCTTC
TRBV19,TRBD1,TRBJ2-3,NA,CASSPRTGVTSDTQYF,TGTGCCAGTAGTCCCAGGACAGGGGTCACGTCAGATACGCAGTATTTT
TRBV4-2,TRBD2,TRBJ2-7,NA,CASSLRLAGGVGEQYF,TGTGCCAGCAGCCTCCGACTAGCGGGAGGGGTGGGCGAGCAGTACTTC
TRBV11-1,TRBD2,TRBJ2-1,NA,CASSGKGPAGGTEQFF,TGTGCCAGCAGCGGAAAAGGGCCAGCGGGAGGGACTGAGCAGTTCTTC
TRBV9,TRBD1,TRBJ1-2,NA,CASSARPGQATYGYTF,TGTGCCAGCAGCGCGAGGCCGGGACAGGCGACCTATGGCTACACCTTC
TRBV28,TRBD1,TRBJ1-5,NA,CASRPGQGHQPQHF,TGTGCCAGCAGGCCAGGACAGGGGCATCAGCCCCAGCATTTT
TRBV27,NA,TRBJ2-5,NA,CASSSQGSPRQETQYF,TGTGCCAGCAGTTCGCAGGGGTCCCCGAGGCAAGAGACCCAGTACTTC
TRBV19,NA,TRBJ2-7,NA,CASSIGRSHEQYF,TGTGCCAGTAGTATTGGTCGCTCCCACGAGCAGTACTTC
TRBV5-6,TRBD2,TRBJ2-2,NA,CASSPGRGSRTGELFF,TGTGCCAGCAGCCCCGGGAGGGGGAGTCGGACCGGGGAGCTGTTTTTT
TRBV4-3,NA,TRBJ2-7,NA,CASSQDSGEPGYEQYF,TGCGCCAGCAGCCAAGATTCGGGGGAACCGGGCTACGAGCAGTACTTC
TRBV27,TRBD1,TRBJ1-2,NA,CASSLTGRTGGWAGGYTF,TGTGCCAGCAGTTTAACGGGTCGGACAGGGGGCTGGGCTGGGGGCTACACCTTC
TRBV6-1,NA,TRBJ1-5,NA,CASSLQGNQPQHF,TGTGCCAGCAGTCTACAGGGCAATCAGCCCCAGCATTTT
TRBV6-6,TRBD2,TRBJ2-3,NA,CASSPRTSGTTDTQYF,TGTGCCAGCAGTCCCCGGACTAGCGGGACCACAGATACGCAGTATTTT
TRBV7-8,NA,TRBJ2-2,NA,CASSPRVGPGTGELFF,TGTGCCAGCAGCCCTCGGGTGGGGCCTGGCACCGGGGAGCTGTTTTTT
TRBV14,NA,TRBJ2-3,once,CASSQDLSTDTQYF,TGTGCCAGCAGCCAAGATCTTAGCACAGATACGCAGTATTTT
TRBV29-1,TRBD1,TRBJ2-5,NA,CSGGRGQVETQYF,TGCAGCGGTGGGAGAGGACAGGTGGAGACCCAGTACTTC
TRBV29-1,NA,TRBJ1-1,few,CSVGALSNTEAFF,TGCAGCGTTGGGGCACTTTCGAACACTGAAGCTTTCTTT
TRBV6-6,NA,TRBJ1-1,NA,CASSFNRDLNTEAFF,TGTGCCAGTTCCTTTAACAGGGACTTGAACACTGAAGCTTTCTTT
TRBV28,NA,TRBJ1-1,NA,CASSSTRGTEAFF,TGTGCCAGCAGTTCCACTCGGGGGACTGAAGCTTTCTTT
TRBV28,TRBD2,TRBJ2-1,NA,CASSLDGLAGDNEQFF,TGTGCCAGCAGTTTAGATGGACTAGCGGGAGACAATGAGCAGTTCTTC